The next 24 T cell receptor beta chains were all read from a single sample in a study of prognosis after radiotherapy for stage I lung cancer. Amplicons of TCR beta CDR3 were generated from genomic DNA by two-round multiplex PCR. It was primers specific to each TRBV and TRBJ gene that first-round PCR used. A single record per CDR3 protein comes from TCRdb applying MiXCR to the multiplex PCR reads. The sample has 8,500 or so distinct CDR3 sequences; 62% are singletons. The material sequenced was PBMCs, taken before or after stereotactic body radiation therapy (not recorded which). The receptors come from a donor at least 50 years old with non-small cell lung cancer.

Within the sample, this clonotype is medium-sized (0.01 to 0.1%). The genes are TRBV20-1 and TRBJ1-1; D gene unclear. There are 14 residues in the CDR3. The germline V gene has CDR1 DFQATT and CDR2 SNEGSKA (reference sequence). V lost 1 base to trimming and J lost 0 bases, with 9 bases between them. The CDR3 coding sequence is TGCAGTGCTAGAGTCTGGGGAATGAACACTGAAGCTTTCTTT. Translation gives CSARVWGMNTEAFF.

The V call is TRBV24-1, the J call TRBJ2-2; 7 bases are shared with TRBD2. CDR3 size: 16 residues. Per the germline V gene, CDR1 is KGHDR and CDR2 is SFDVKD. V gave up 4 bases and J gave up 4 bases; unmatched junction bases: 8. Here the CDR3 reads CATSDPSGVGTGELFF. Written as DNA, the CDR3 is TGTGCCACCAGTGACCCGAGCGGGGTGGGCACCGGGGAGCTGTTTTTT.

The chain employs TRBV6-1 and TRBJ1-3; D call uncertain. CDR3 length: 15 residues. V was shortened by 2 bases and J by 3 bases, with 11 bases between the two germline ends. Germline V lookup: CDR1 MNHNS, CDR2 SASEGT. CDR3 DNA sequence: TGTGCCAGCAGTGAACTAGGAGAAGGTGGAAACACCATATATTTT. Its translation is CASSELGEGGNTIYF.

This clonotype was seen many times. This chain connects TRBV5-6 to TRBJ1-4, with 9 bases lining up with TRBD1. The ends lost 1 base at V and 8 bases at J; junction bases unmatched: 9. The CDR3 covers 16 residues. The germline V gene encodes CDR1 SGHDT and CDR2 YYEEEE. The CDR3 bases are TGTGCCAGCAGCTTGTGGTCGGGACAGGGTCGGGAAAAACTGTTTTTT. Its translation is CASSLWSGQGREKLFF.

Judged by abundance, this clonotype is medium-sized. The genes are TRBV19 and TRBJ2-7; D possibly uses TRBD1 or TRBD2 (5 bases each). CDR1 and CDR2 from the germline V gene are LNHDA and SQIVND (reference sequence). Trimming stripped 6 bases from V and 2 bases from J, with 14 bases between. This CDR3 has 14 residues. The DNA for the CDR3 is TGTGCCAGTAGAAGGGACGTAGCTACCTACGAGCAGTACTTC. Residues: CASRRDVATYEQYF.

Judged by abundance, this clonotype is medium-sized. V usage is TRBV19 and J usage is TRBJ2-1, with 7 bases lining up with TRBD1. With V trimmed by 7 bases and J by 5 bases, 11 bases remained unmatched. CDR3 length: 15 residues. Looked up from germline, CDR1 is LNHDA and CDR2 is SQIVND (reference sequence). CDR3 loop: CASKRKGDSHNEQFF. The CDR3 DNA reads as TGTGCCAGTAAAAGGAAGGGGGACAGCCACAATGAGCAGTTCTTC.

In this sample, this clonotype is medium-sized. The chain recombines TRBV6-2 or TRBV6-3 with TRBJ2-7, with TRBD2 matching 8 bases. In germline, CDR1 is MNHEY, CDR2 SVGEGT. V gave up 0 bases and J gave up 3 bases; unmatched junction bases: 7. The CDR3 covers 16 residues. The CDR3, as DNA: TGTGCCAGCAGTTACTCGAGGGTCCGGGAGGGCTACGAGCAGTACTTC. As protein: CASSYSRVREGYEQYF.

The V gene is TRBV6-5, the J gene TRBJ1-3, with D possibly matching TRBD1 (5 bases). Trimming removed 4 bases at V and 3 bases at J, with 7 bases between. Germline-derived CDR1 and CDR2 are MNHEY and SVGAGI. This CDR3 is built from 13 residues. Here the CDR3 reads CASSCRVGNTIYF. CDR3 DNA sequence: TGTGCCAGCAGTTGCAGGGTTGGAAACACCATATATTTT.

Notes on this clonotype: A single base is all that separates this from a far larger clone, so a read error is likely. This rearrangement joins TRBV2 to TRBJ2-1, with TRBD1 matching 9 bases. CDR3 length: 15 amino acids. CDR1 is SNHLY and CDR2 is FYNNEI in the germline V gene. The V gene end was trimmed by 4 bases and the J gene end by 10 bases; junction bases not matched to a gene: 11. CDR3 coding DNA: TGTGCCAGCAGTGGGGAGACAGGGGGGGATCCCGAGCAGTTCTTC. Amino acid sequence: CASSGETGGDPEQFF.

The chain has TRBV12-3 or TRBV12-4 and TRBJ1-3; no reliable D call. V lost 6 bases to trimming and J lost 0 bases, with 3 bases between them. The CDR3 spans 12 residues. CDR3 amino acids: CASRFSGNTIYF. CDR3 nucleotide sequence: TGTGCCAGCAGATTCTCTGGAAACACCATATATTTT.

This chain links TRBV5-8 with TRBJ1-2; TRBD1 agrees at 7 bases. CDR3 length: 13 amino acids. CDR1 SGHTS and CDR2 YDEGEE come from the germline V gene. V lost 5 bases and J lost 4; bases outside the gene matches: 5. CDR3 DNA: TGTGCCAGCAGGGGGACAGAGGGCTATGGCTACACCTTC. It is translated as CASRGTEGYGYTF.

The V gene is TRBV6-1, the J gene TRBJ1-5, with a weak D call TRBD1 (6 bases). Between the trimmed V and J ends, which lost 7 bases and 0 bases, there was a span of 13 bases. Germline V gene lookup returns CDR1 MNHNS and CDR2 SASEGT. The CDR3 sequence is 15 residues long. The chain's CDR3 is CASNREVTSNQPQHF. The CDR3 DNA reads as TGTGCCAGCAACAGGGAAGTTACTAGCAATCAGCCCCAGCATTTT.

V and J are TRBV6-1 and TRBJ1-6; 7 bases fit TRBD1. Germline CDR1 and CDR2: MNHNS and SASEGT. This CDR3 contains 16 residues. After removal of 4 bases from V and 10 bases from J, the junction contained 13 bases not matched to a gene. CDR3 nucleotide sequence: TGTGCCAGCAGTGCCACCCAGGGGGGTATAGGGTCACCCCTCCACTTT. Residues: CASSATQGGIGSPLHF.

This chain connects TRBV20-1 to TRBJ2-7, with 13 bases fitting TRBD2. Germline V lookup: CDR1 DFQATT, CDR2 SNEGSKA (reference sequence). Trimming cost V 1 base and J 2 bases; bases outside gene matches: 2. This CDR3 has 15 amino acids. The CDR3 loop reads CSARVGTSGTYEQYF. DNA of the CDR3: TGCAGTGCTAGAGTAGGGACTAGCGGGACCTACGAGCAGTACTTC.

In this sample, this clonotype turned up a few times. It differs at one base from a far larger clone, so likely a read error. The chain recombines TRBV6-8 with TRBJ2-3, with TRBD2 identical over 13 bases. There are 20 residues in the CDR3. In germline, CDR1 is MNHGY, CDR2 SAAAGT. V gave up 6 bases and J gave up 5 bases; unmatched junction bases: 20. Here the CDR3 DNA reads TGTGCCAGCAGAGCTCTCTCTCTGACTAGCGGGAGGTTCGGGGAAGATACGCAGTATTTT. It is translated as CASRALSLTSGRFGEDTQYF.

Concerning this clonotype itself: One end of the junction varies from germline; a read error may be responsible. The CDR3 here is CTSSEGGFVEQYF. CDR3 DNA: TGTACCAGCAGTGAGGGGGGGTTTGTGGAGCAGTACTTC. The chain carries TRBV6-2 or TRBV6-3 and TRBJ2-7; a weak D match, TRBD2 (7 bases). CDR3 size: 13 residues. Per the germline V gene, CDR1 is MNHEY and CDR2 is SVGEGT.

The gene calls are TRBV12-3 or TRBV12-4 and TRBJ2-7; D is unclear. Deletions cut 1 base from V and 3 bases from J, with 10 bases between. The CDR3 runs 14 residues. This CDR3 is CASSLGRKRYEQYF. The CDR3 region has the DNA TGTGCCAGCAGTTTAGGGCGGAAACGCTACGAGCAGTACTTC.

The chain carries TRBV7-3 and TRBJ2-1, with 7 bases identical to TRBD2. CDR1 and CDR2 (germline): SGHTA, FQGTGA. CDR3 size: 15 residues. V trimming: 4 bases; J trimming: 7 bases; junction bases outside the gene matches: 10. This CDR3 reads CASSSLAVFYNEQFF. The CDR3 nucleotides are TGTGCCAGCAGCTCCCTAGCGGTATTTTATAATGAGCAGTTCTTC.

This clonotype is labeled medium-sized. At one boundary the junction diverges from the germline segment, which might be a read error. The rearrangement joins TRBV4-3 to TRBJ2-7, with 11 bases lining up with TRBD2. Germline V gives CDR1 LGHNA, CDR2 YSLEER. CDR3 length equals 16 residues. In DNA, the CDR3 is TGTGCCAGCAGCCACGCTAGCGGGAGGTCTACCTACGAGCAGTACTTC. Encoded protein: CASSHASGRSTYEQYF.

V is TRBV6-8 and J is TRBJ2-3, with 15 nucleotides matching TRBD2. With 7 bases clipped from V and 6 bases from J, the junction kept 11 bases outside the gene matches. The CDR3 consists of 17 residues. Germline CDR1 and CDR2: MNHGY and SAAAGT. The CDR3 is CASTAGTSGRSSDTQYF. The DNA for the CDR3 is TGTGCCAGCACCGCGGGGACTAGCGGGAGGAGCTCCGATACGCAGTATTTT.

The rearrangement links TRBV6-1 to TRBJ1-1; 7 nucleotides match TRBD1. J lost 6 bases, V lost 6 bases, and 7 bases had no gene match. Germline assignment: CDR1 MNHNS and CDR2 SASEGT. The CDR3 length is 13 residues. Written as DNA, the CDR3 is TGTGCCAGCAGAAATTCAGGGGGTCCTGAAGCTTTCTTT. It yields the protein CASRNSGGPEAFF.

As for this clonotype: One junction end does not reproduce the germline sequence, and a read error may be involved. This chain joins TRBV5-1 and TRBJ2-5; D gene unclear. Per the germline V gene, CDR1 is SGHRS and CDR2 is YFSETQ. The CDR3 runs to 13 residues. This CDR3 reads CASSFQVIETQYF. DNA for the CDR3: TGTGCCAGCAGCTTTCAGGTAATAGAGACCCAGTACTTC.

As regards this clonotype: A far larger clone is a single base away, which makes a read error likely. The chain has TRBV6-5 and TRBJ2-3; 9 bases map to TRBD2. CDR3 length equals 14 residues. Per germline, CDR1 MNHEY and CDR2 SVGAGI. J gave up 14 bases and V 7 bases, and 16 bases lay outside the gene matches. The CDR3 spells CASITQAGGQVLYF. The CDR3 bases are TGTGCCAGCATCACCCAAGCGGGAGGCCAGGTGCTGTATTTT.

This clonotype was recorded many times. The V and J genes are TRBV4-1 and TRBJ1-5; D gene uncertain. V was trimmed by 1 base and J by 10 bases, leaving 14 bases between them. Germline V gene sequence: CDR1 MGHRA, CDR2 YSYEKL. The CDR3 is 14 residues long. The CDR3 is CASSQVIEGKPQHF. The DNA for the CDR3 is TGCGCCAGCAGCCAAGTGATCGAGGGCAAACCCCAGCATTTT.